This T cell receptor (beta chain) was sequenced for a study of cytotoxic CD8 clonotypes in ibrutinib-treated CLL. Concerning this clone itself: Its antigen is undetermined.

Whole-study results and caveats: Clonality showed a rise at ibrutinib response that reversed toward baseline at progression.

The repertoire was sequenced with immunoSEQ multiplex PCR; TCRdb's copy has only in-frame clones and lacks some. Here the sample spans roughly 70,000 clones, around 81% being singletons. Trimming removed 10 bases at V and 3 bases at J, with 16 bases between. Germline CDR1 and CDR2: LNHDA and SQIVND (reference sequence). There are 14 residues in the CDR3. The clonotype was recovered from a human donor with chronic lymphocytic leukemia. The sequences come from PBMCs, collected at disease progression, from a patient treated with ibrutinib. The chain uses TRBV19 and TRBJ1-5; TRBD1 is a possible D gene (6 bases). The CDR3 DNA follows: TGTGCCACACATGGGGGCCCCTACAATCAGCCCCAGCATTTT. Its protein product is CATHGGPYNQPQHF.